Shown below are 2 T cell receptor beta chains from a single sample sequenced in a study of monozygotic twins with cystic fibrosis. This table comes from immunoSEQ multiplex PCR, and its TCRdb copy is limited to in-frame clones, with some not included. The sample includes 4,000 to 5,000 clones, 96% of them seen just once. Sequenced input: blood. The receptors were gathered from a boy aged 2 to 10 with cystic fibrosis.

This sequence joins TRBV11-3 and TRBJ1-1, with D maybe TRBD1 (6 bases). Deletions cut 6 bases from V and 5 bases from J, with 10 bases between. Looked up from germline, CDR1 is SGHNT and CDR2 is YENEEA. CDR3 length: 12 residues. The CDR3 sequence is CASRTTGTEAFF. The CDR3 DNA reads TGTGCCAGCAGAACCACAGGGACTGAAGCTTTCTTT.

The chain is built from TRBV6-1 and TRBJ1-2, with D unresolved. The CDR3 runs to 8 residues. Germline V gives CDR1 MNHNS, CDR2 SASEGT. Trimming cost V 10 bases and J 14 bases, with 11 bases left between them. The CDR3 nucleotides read TGTGCCACTACTCAGGTGACCTTC. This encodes CATTQVTF.